These 18 T cell receptor beta chains originate from one sample sequenced in a study of T cells in localized non-small cell lung cancer. Assay: immunoSEQ multiplex PCR; the TCRdb copy retains only in-frame clones and omits some. The sample lists about 22,000 clones; 88% were seen once. The input for sequencing was PBMCs, taken before any cancer treatment. Source of these receptors: a man aged 35-69 years with stage II squamous cell lung carcinoma.

The gene calls are TRBV4-3 and TRBJ1-2; D remains unclear. Trimming took off 1 base at V and 4 bases at J, with 13 bases between the two ends. Germline V gene lookup returns CDR1 LGHNA and CDR2 YSLEER. The CDR3 extends over 15 amino acids. The DNA for the CDR3 is TGCGCCAGCAGCCAAGGGAGGGCAGGCGCCTATGGCTACACCTTC. Protein: CASSQGRAGAYGYTF.

V is TRBV4-1 and J is TRBJ1-5; no definite D call. Looked up from germline, CDR1 is MGHRA and CDR2 is YSYEKL. Trimming stripped 1 base from V and 0 bases from J, with 7 bases between. This CDR3 comprises 15 residues. The CDR3 sequence: CASSQAWGSNQPQHF. The CDR3 bases are TGCGCCAGCAGCCAAGCCTGGGGTAGCAATCAGCCCCAGCATTTT.

The chain carries TRBV27 and TRBJ2-1; 8 bases are shared with TRBD2. This CDR3 region has 15 residues. Germline CDR1 is MNHEY and CDR2 is SMNVEV (reference sequence). The V and J ends lost 5 bases and 4 bases, in that order; junction bases with no gene match: 7. CDR3 sequence: CASSPGLADYNEQFF. CDR3 nucleotides: TGTGCCAGCAGTCCCGGACTAGCAGATTACAATGAGCAGTTCTTC.

A single count supports this clone. The V and J genes are TRBV9 and TRBJ2-7, with a tentative D call TRBD2 (6 bases). CDR3 length: 15 residues. Trimming took off 2 bases at V and 4 bases at J, with 16 bases between the two ends. Germline CDR1 is SGDLS and CDR2 is YYNGEE. CDR3 protein: CASSVQGRDFYEQYF. CDR3 coding DNA: TGTGCCAGCAGCGTCCAGGGCAGGGACTTTTACGAGCAGTACTTC.

V and J are TRBV7-9 and TRBJ2-7; TRBD2 aligns across 14 bases. J was trimmed by 4 bases and V by 3 bases; bases with no gene match: 2. Germline V gene lookup returns CDR1 SEHNR and CDR2 FQNEAQ (reference sequence). The CDR3 is made up of 15 amino acids. The CDR3 DNA follows: TGTGCCAGCAGCTTTGGACTAGCGGGAGGTTACGAGCAGTACTTC. Protein product: CASSFGLAGGYEQYF. The full variable domain, with the rest looked up from reference TRBV7-9 and TRBJ2-7, is DTGVSQNPRHKITKRGQNVTFRCDPISEHNRLYWYRQTLGQGPEFLTYFQNEAQLEKSRLLSDRFSAERPKGSFSTLEIQRTEQGDSAMYLCASSFGLAGGYEQYFGPGTRLTVT.

This rearrangement joins TRBV18 to TRBJ2-5; TRBD2 agrees at 10 bases. The last part of the DNA fits TRBJ2-7 better; the J call may be wrong. CDR1 is KGHSH, CDR2 LQKENI, per germline. The CDR3 is 13 amino acids. The DNA for the CDR3 is TGTGCCAGCTCACCTAGCGGGGGGACCGAGCAGTACTTC. This codes for CASSPSGGTEQYF.

This clone was detected a few times. The chain recombines TRBV19 with TRBJ1-5; weak D call: TRBD1 (5 bases). Trimming took 5 bases from V and 2 from J, leaving 19 bases between them. Germline CDR1 reads LNHDA; CDR2 reads SQIVND (reference sequence). This CDR3 contains 17 residues. The CDR3 region is CASSLYPGRQGNQPQHF. CDR3 DNA sequence: TGTGCCAGTAGTCTGTACCCGGGACGGCAGGGCAATCAGCCCCAGCATTTT.

J is TRBJ2-5 and V is TRBV7-9, with 11 bases fitting TRBD1. The J call is uncertain, as TRBJ2-7 better fits the DNA end. Germline V gene sequence: CDR1 SEHNR, CDR2 FQNEAQ (reference sequence). The CDR3 contains 14 residues. CDR3 sequence reads: CACQSRTGGNEQYF. CDR3 nucleotide sequence: TGTGCCTGCCAATCACGGACAGGGGGCAACGAGCAGTACTTC.

DNA of the CDR3: TGTGCCAGCAGCGGGCCAGGGGAATGGGAGACCCAGTACTTC. As protein: CASSGPGEWETQYF. This chain uses TRBV11-3 with TRBJ2-5; D is possibly TRBD1 (6 bases). Trimming took off 5 bases at V and 5 bases at J, with 15 bases between the two ends. CDR1 is SGHNT, CDR2 YENEEA, per germline. The CDR3 sequence is 14 residues long.

The rearrangement uses TRBV6-5 and TRBJ1-1; D uncertain. Germline V gene sequence: CDR1 MNHEY, CDR2 SVGAGI. Trimming left V 4 bases short and J 1 base short, with 10 bases between. CDR3 length equals 14 residues. The CDR3 DNA is TGTGCCAGCAGTTTTGAGAGGGAGAACACTGAAGCTTTCTTT. This translates into CASSFERENTEAFF.

This chain links TRBV15 with TRBJ1-1; perhaps TRBD1 as D (6 bases). This CDR3 contains 16 residues. Trimming left V 3 bases short and J 7 bases short, with 21 bases between. Germline loops: CDR1 LNHNV, CDR2 YYDKDF (reference sequence). The CDR3 DNA reads as TGTGCCACCAGCAGCGCCTTGCTAGGGGGGCCCCTTGAAGCTTTCTTT. Its translation is CATSSALLGGPLEAFF.

This chain links TRBV9 with TRBJ2-1, with 8 bases identical to TRBD2. J was trimmed by 15 bases and V by 0 bases; bases with no gene match: 14. The CDR3 loop spans 15 amino acids. The germline gives CDR1 SGDLS, CDR2 YYNGEE. CDR3 region: CASSVDGRAGGQVFF. The CDR3 DNA sequence: TGTGCCAGCAGCGTAGATGGGAGGGCGGGGGGCCAGGTGTTCTTC.

The CDR3 DNA is TGTGCCAGCAGTGAAGACTTCCGGGGATACATTCAGTACTTC. It yields the protein CASSEDFRGYIQYF. The chain is built from TRBV25-1 and TRBJ2-4; D may be TRBD2 (5 bases). V was clipped by 2 bases and J by 8 bases, with 13 bases between them. Germline CDR1 reads MGHDK; CDR2 reads SYGVNS. The length of the CDR3 is 14 residues.

The chain uses TRBV5-6 and TRBJ2-2; 8 bases align to TRBD2. V was pared by 1 base and J by 6 bases, with 5 bases of the junction left unmatched. The CDR3 length is 15 residues. The germline CDR1 and CDR2 sequences are SGHDT and YYEEEE. DNA for the CDR3: TGTGCCAGCAGCTTGCCGAGCGGGGGACCCGGGGAGCTGTTTTTT. It encodes CASSLPSGGPGELFF.

The rearrangement links TRBV6-1 to TRBJ1-5, with TRBD1 as a possible D gene (6 bases). Deletions cut 6 bases from V and 7 bases from J, with 13 bases between. CDR3 length: 13 residues. Germline V lookup: CDR1 MNHNS, CDR2 SASEGT. The CDR3 spells CASRQGQEQPQHF. CDR3 DNA: TGTGCCAGCAGACAGGGTCAAGAACAGCCCCAGCATTTT.

V usage is TRBV21-1 and J usage is TRBJ2-6. TRBV21-1 is given as a pseudogene. This CDR3 spans 12 amino acids. The CDR3 reads CAKTSGANVLTF. The CDR3 coding sequence is TGTGCCAAAACCTCTGGGGCCAACGTCCTGACTTTC.

The rearrangement links TRBV2 to TRBJ2-5; the D is unclear. Germline V gives CDR1 SNHLY, CDR2 FYNNEI. With 2 bases removed from V and 1 base from J, the gap between germline ends came to 11 bases. The CDR3 runs 15 residues. The CDR3 nucleotides read TGTGCCAGCAGTGAATTGGTCGCATCCCAAGAGACCCAGTACTTC. As protein: CASSELVASQETQYF.

The rearrangement joins TRBV19 to TRBJ2-3; 8 nucleotides agree with TRBD1. Germline assignment: CDR1 LNHDA and CDR2 SQIVND (reference sequence). CDR3 length: 14 residues. The CDR3 is CATKGRGPTDTQYF. The CDR3 nucleotides read TGTGCGACCAAGGGCAGGGGGCCCACAGATACGCAGTATTTT.